These 24 T cell receptor beta chains were all obtained from the same sample, sequenced in a study of T cell clonotyping in hematopoietic cell transplantation. Sequencing used immunoSEQ multiplex PCR; TCRdb keeps in-frame clones, though not all of them. The data contain some 40,000 clones, 85% of them singletons. Time point noted: recipient sample about 28 days before transplant, after cytoreduction. The sequences come from peripheral blood mononuclear cells, collected before stem cell transplant. These receptors were collected from a man in his 60s with acute myeloid leukemia. Some clones in this sample may be carry-over from other donors' samples.

Only a few counts were recorded for this clone. The genes are TRBV18 and TRBJ1-6, with D perhaps TRBD1 (6 bases). The CDR3 is made up of 15 amino acids. Germline V gene data show CDR1 as KGHSH and CDR2 as LQKENI. Trimming removed 3 bases at V and 5 bases at J, with 11 bases between. CDR3 DNA sequence: TGTGCCAGCTCACCTCTACAGGGTAATAATTCACCCCTCCACTTT. It translates to CASSPLQGNNSPLHF.

The rearrangement joins TRBV29-1 to TRBJ1-5; D is uncertain. This CDR3 has 13 amino acids. The germline V and J ends were trimmed by 4 bases and 2 bases, with 9 bases remaining between them. Germline CDR1 is SQVTM and CDR2 is ANQGSEA. CDR3 in amino acids: CSVAYGGNQPQHF. CDR3 DNA: TGCAGCGTTGCATACGGTGGCAATCAGCCCCAGCATTTT.

V is TRBV5-6 and J is TRBJ2-5, with TRBD2 matching over 7 bases. CDR1 SGHDT and CDR2 YYEEEE come from the germline V gene. The CDR3 has 17 amino acids. Trimming at V came to 1 base and at J to 5 bases, leaving 14 bases not matched to a gene. The DNA of the CDR3 is TGTGCCAGCAGCTTGTGGGGGGGTGGGCAGGTCCTGGAGACCCAGTACTTC. Encoded protein: CASSLWGGGQVLETQYF.

The chain uses TRBV7-2 and TRBJ1-2; D perhaps matches TRBD1 (6 bases). CDR3 length: 15 residues. Germline V gene lookup returns CDR1 SGHTA and CDR2 FQGNSA. Trimming removed 4 bases from V and 2 bases from J, with 14 bases in between. The CDR3, as DNA: TGTGCCAGCAGCTCCCAACGGACAGCCAACTATGGCTACACCTTC. It yields the protein CASSSQRTANYGYTF. The whole variable domain, filled in from reference TRBV7-2 and TRBJ1-2, reads GAGVSQSPSNKVTEKGKDVELRCDPISGHTALYWYRQSLGQGLEFLIYFQGNSAPDKSGLPSDRFSAERTGGSVSTLTIQRTQQEDSAVYLCASSSQRTANYGYTFGSGTRLTVV.

This clone was seen only once. The chain joins TRBV7-2 to TRBJ1-2, with TRBD1 matching over 8 bases. The length of the CDR3 is 15 residues. V trimming: 0 bases; J trimming: 3 bases; junction bases outside the gene matches: 3. CDR1 is SGHTA and CDR2 is FQGNSA in the germline V gene. The CDR3 bases are TGTGCCAGCAGCTTAGCCCTGACAGGGGACTATGGCTACACCTTC. Its protein is CASSLALTGDYGYTF.

This sequence joins TRBV12-5 and TRBJ2-7, with D hard to call. The CDR3 runs to 14 residues. V gave up 5 bases and J gave up 3 bases, with 14 bases separating them. Per the germline V gene, CDR1 is LGHNT and CDR2 is FRNRAP. The CDR3 here is CASGTERTLYEQYF. CDR3 in DNA: TGTGCTAGTGGTACCGAGAGGACCCTCTACGAGCAGTACTTC.

This clone was seen once. The chain employs TRBV5-6 and TRBJ1-2; TRBD1 is a possible D gene (5 bases). Trimming left V 4 bases short and J 5 bases short, with 15 bases between. The CDR3 loop spans 14 amino acids. Germline V gene sequence: CDR1 SGHDT, CDR2 YYEEEE. This CDR3 reads CASSTGRGRYGYTF. The CDR3 DNA reads as TGTGCCAGCAGCACGGGGAGGGGAAGATATGGCTACACCTTC.

The genes are TRBV7-6 and TRBJ2-2; no clear D gene. The CDR3 spans 14 residues. Germline V gene sequence: CDR1 SGHVS, CDR2 FNYEAQ. V lost 1 base, J lost 1 base, and 4 bases lay in between. CDR3 protein: CASSLVQNTGELFF. The CDR3 DNA is TGTGCCAGCAGCTTAGTTCAGAACACCGGGGAGCTGTTTTTT.

This chain links TRBV19 with TRBJ2-7; 7 nucleotides match TRBD1. The CDR3 contains 14 residues. The germline CDR1 and CDR2 sequences are LNHDA and SQIVND (reference sequence). J gave up 4 bases and V 7 bases, and 10 bases lay outside the gene matches. CDR3 sequence: CASKETGSGYEQYF. The CDR3 DNA is TGTGCCAGTAAGGAGACAGGGTCGGGGTACGAGCAGTACTTC.

The V gene is TRBV7-6, the J gene TRBJ2-1; 7 bases are shared with TRBD2. This CDR3 has 14 amino acids. J lost 7 bases, V lost 0 bases, and 3 bases had no gene match. Looked up from germline, CDR1 is SGHVS and CDR2 is FNYEAQ. The CDR3 protein is CASSLAAGRNEQFF. CDR3 sequence (DNA): TGTGCCAGCAGCTTAGCGGCCGGGAGGAATGAGCAGTTCTTC.

In DNA form, the CDR3 reads TGCGCCAGCAGCCAATCAGGTTCTCACTATGGCTACACCTTC. Protein: CASSQSGSHYGYTF. The rearrangement joins TRBV4-1 to TRBJ1-2; D remains ambiguous. CDR1 is MGHRA, CDR2 YSYEKL, per germline. V dropped 2 bases and J dropped 3 bases, with 10 bases sitting between them. The length of the CDR3 is 14 residues.

The V and J genes are TRBV29-1 and TRBJ2-3, with a possible D match to TRBD1 (6 bases). Germline CDR1 SQVTM, CDR2 ANQGSEA. Trimming left V 7 bases short and J 0 bases short, with 8 bases between. CDR3 length: 12 residues. Here the CDR3 reads CSEQGSTDTQYF. As DNA, the CDR3 is TGCAGCGAACAGGGTAGCACAGATACGCAGTATTTT.

The chain employs TRBV6-5 and TRBJ2-7, with 9 bases aligning to TRBD2. Trimming took 0 bases from V and 3 from J; bases not matched to a gene: 6. The CDR3 sequence is 16 residues long. Germline-derived CDR1 and CDR2 are MNHEY and SVGAGI. CDR3 coding DNA: TGTGCCAGCAGTTACTCTGGAGCGGGGGGTTTCTACGAGCAGTACTTC. Translated, it gives CASSYSGAGGFYEQYF.

The chain uses TRBV29-1 and TRBJ1-1; a possible D gene is TRBD1 (6 bases). CDR1 SQVTM and CDR2 ANQGSEA come from the germline V gene. The CDR3 has 12 amino acids. The ends were cut back, 7 bases at V and 6 bases at J, with 15 bases in the middle. The CDR3: CSGEQGMAEAFF. In nucleotides, the CDR3 is TGCAGCGGGGAACAGGGTATGGCTGAAGCTTTCTTT.

This clone turned up a few times. One junction end does not reproduce the germline sequence, and a read error may be involved. The CDR3 region has the DNA TGTGCCAGCAGTCAAGCCGGGACAGGGTGGAACTATGGCTACACCTTC. This translates into CASSQAGTGWNYGYTF. The chain carries TRBV6-1 and TRBJ1-2; TRBD1 matches at 9 bases. Germline V gene sequence: CDR1 MNHNS, CDR2 SASEGT. This CDR3 is built from 16 residues.

This chain connects TRBV2 to TRBJ2-7, with D possibly being TRBD1 (6 bases). The germline V gene has CDR1 SNHLY and CDR2 FYNNEI. The ends were cut back, 6 bases at V and 3 bases at J, with 15 bases in the middle. This CDR3 contains 14 residues. CDR3 bases: TGTGCCAGCAGACCGGGACACCCGAACTACGAGCAGTACTTC. The encoded protein is CASRPGHPNYEQYF. Looking up the rest from reference TRBV2 and TRBJ2-7 gives the full variable domain: EPEVTQTPSHQVTQMGQEVILRCVPISNHLYFYWYRQILGQKVEFLVSFYNNEISEKSEIFDDQFSVERPDGSNFTLKIRSTKLEDSAMYFCASRPGHPNYEQYFGPGTRLTVT.

The rearrangement uses TRBV28 and TRBJ2-7; D could derive from TRBD1 or TRBD2 (5 bases each). The V and J ends lost 6 bases and 4 bases respectively, with 19 bases between them. Per the germline V gene, CDR1 is MDHEN and CDR2 is SYDVKM. The CDR3 sequence is 15 residues long. CDR3 loop: CASRSGAPWGYEQYF. Written as DNA, the CDR3 is TGTGCCAGCAGGTCCGGGGCGCCCTGGGGGTACGAGCAGTACTTC.

The chain uses TRBV4-2 and TRBJ1-4; TRBD1 might be the D (6 bases). The CDR3 contains 16 residues. Germline CDR1 is LGHNA and CDR2 is YNFKEQ. Trimming cost V 4 bases and J 0 bases, with 12 bases left between them. The CDR3 DNA reads as TGTGCCAGCAGCCTGGAAAGGGGGGCAACTAATGAAAAACTGTTTTTT. Protein: CASSLERGATNEKLFF.

V gene TRBV10-1 combines with J gene TRBJ2-5, with TRBD2 matching over 10 bases. The CDR3 loop spans 13 amino acids. Germline loops: CDR1 WNHNN, CDR2 SYGVQD (reference sequence). Trimming removed 7 bases from V and 3 bases from J; junction bases left unmatched: 2. CDR3 DNA: TGCGCCAGCAAACTAGCGGGGAAAGAGACCCAGTACTTC. Protein product: CASKLAGKETQYF.

The chain employs TRBV30 and TRBJ2-7; TRBD2 matches 8 bases. Trimming removed 3 bases from V and 4 bases from J; junction bases left unmatched: 20. The germline gives CDR1 GTSNPN, CDR2 SVGIG (reference sequence). The CDR3 is 18 amino acids. The CDR3, as DNA: TGTGCCTGGAGCGCTGACACCTTCCCGGGACTAGTTCCTTACGAGCAGTACTTC. Translation: CAWSADTFPGLVPYEQYF. Filled out from reference TRBV30 and TRBJ2-7, the complete variable domain reads SQTIHQWPATLVQPVGSPLSLECTVEGTSNPNLYWYRQAAGRGLQLLFYSVGIGQISSEVPQNLSASRPQDRQFILSSKKLLLSDSGFYLCAWSADTFPGLVPYEQYFGPGTRLTVT.

J is TRBJ2-7 and V is TRBV28; 15 nucleotides line up with TRBD2. Trimming cost V 5 bases and J 1 base; bases outside gene matches: 12. The CDR3 runs to 19 residues. CDR1 and CDR2 from the germline V gene are MDHEN and SYDVKM. CDR3 sequence: CASSPLPGLAGGFSYEQYF. CDR3 coding DNA: TGTGCCAGCAGTCCCCTCCCGGGACTAGCGGGGGGTTTTTCCTACGAGCAGTACTTC.

The chain is built from TRBV11-2 and TRBJ2-5; D unresolved. Trimming took 0 bases from V and 2 from J, leaving 10 bases between them. CDR3 length equals 15 residues. CDR1 SGHAT and CDR2 FQNNGV come from the germline V gene. The CDR3 is CASSLDRGVQETQYF. Here the CDR3 DNA reads TGTGCCAGCAGCTTAGATCGCGGAGTTCAAGAGACCCAGTACTTC.

CDR3 sequence: CASSYSESRGEQFF. CDR3 in DNA: TGTGCCAGCAGTTACTCTGAGTCTCGGGGGGAGCAGTTCTTC. The rearrangement uses TRBV6-6 and TRBJ2-1; possible D gene TRBD2, 6 bases. Deletions cut 0 bases from V and 10 bases from J, with 13 bases between. This CDR3 region has 14 residues. Germline CDR1 and CDR2: MNHNY and SVGAGI (reference sequence).

The chain couples TRBV6-1 to TRBJ1-2, with D perhaps TRBD1 (5 bases). Germline CDR1 and CDR2: MNHNS and SASEGT. CDR3 length: 16 amino acids. V shed 4 bases and J shed 4 bases, with 19 bases lying between them. CDR3 sequence (DNA): TGTGCCAGCAGTGGGGGGTTGCCGCAGGGCACCTATGGCTACACCTTC. Its protein is CASSGGLPQGTYGYTF.